The present TCR beta chain was sequenced within a study of blood T cell repertoires in COVID-19. For the study at large: Specimens from acute and convalescent COVID-19 originated in the United States, Italy and Spain. Sample material is recorded as cDNA or gDNA derived from T cells, B-cell-depleted T cells, or PBMCs.

Trimming stripped 5 bases from V and 8 bases from J, with 17 bases between. The CDR3 contains 14 residues. Germline V gene lookup returns CDR1 SGHRS and CDR2 YFSETQ. Per the original methods: Using reference gene primer amplification, nucleated cell counts were estimated. Generated by immunoSEQ multiplex PCR, the TCRdb table keeps only in-frame clones and is missing some. V and J calls and clone size are given by that table; D and trimming were obtained from the DNA. The table lists tens of thousands of clones, over 75% of them singletons. Sequencing was done on a sample of peripheral blood. V gene TRBV5-1 combines with J gene TRBJ2-1; TRBD2 is a possible D gene (6 bases). The receptor was isolated from a human donor in a cohort sampled during active COVID-19. CDR3 residues: CASRPSGAVDEQFF. The DNA of the CDR3 is TGCGCCAGCAGACCCTCGGGAGCGGTCGATGAGCAGTTCTTC.